These 8 T cell receptor beta chains were all obtained from the same sample, sequenced in a study of T cell repertoires in cytomegalovirus infection (dated by TCRdb to about 2019). Sequencing instrument: Illumina HiSeq 1500. Using fastp at Q25 and MiXCR, TCRdb reprocessed the public reads and kept productive beta chains. Each CDR3 protein gets just one entry, which takes the most common genes and DNA from the rows behind it. The sample table records hundreds of thousands of distinct CDR3 sequences; less than 40% of these occur just once. Under 3% of the sample is held by the ten biggest clonotypes. Sequencing input: PBMCs. Every receptor here comes from a human donor in good health (CMV status not recorded). Some clones in this sample may be carry-over from other donors' samples.

This clonotype was seen many times. The chain employs TRBV7-2 and TRBJ2-3; the D gene is possibly TRBD2 (7 bases). In germline, CDR1 is SGHTA, CDR2 FQGNSA. V gave up 5 bases and J gave up 14 bases, with 23 bases separating them. The CDR3 has 14 residues. The CDR3: CASSPGAERGKAYF. CDR3 sequence (DNA): TGTGCCAGCAGCCCGGGGGCCGAGCGGGGAAAAGCGTATTTT.

The genes are TRBV15 and TRBJ2-4; D gene uncertain. V lost 3 bases to trimming and J lost 0 bases, with 12 bases between them. The CDR3 is made up of 16 amino acids. Germline-derived CDR1 and CDR2 are LNHNV and YYDKDF (reference sequence). The CDR3 region is CATSSPARRAKNIQYF. The CDR3 nucleotides read TGTGCCACCAGCAGTCCCGCGCGGCGAGCCAAAAACATTCAGTACTTC.

CDR3 residues: CASSLARGAASSYNEQFF. The CDR3 DNA sequence: TGTGCCAGCAGTTTGGCCAGGGGTGCGGCAAGCTCCTACAATGAGCAGTTCTTC. J is TRBJ2-1 and V is TRBV27; D may be TRBD1 (6 bases). The CDR3 is made up of 18 amino acids. In germline, CDR1 is MNHEY, CDR2 SMNVEV (reference sequence). With 3 bases removed from V and 0 bases from J, the gap between germline ends came to 18 bases.

This clonotype showed up just a few times. The V and J genes are TRBV12-3 or TRBV12-4 and TRBJ2-1, with D unresolved. This CDR3 has 11 amino acids. Trimming left V 4 bases short and J 7 bases short, with 5 bases between. The CDR3 DNA sequence: TGTGCCAGCAGTTATGGGAATGAGCAGTTCTTC. Translated: CASSYGNEQFF.

A word on this clonotype: Possible read error: a much larger clone is one base away. Because the CDR3 is missing its conserved closing phenylalanine or tryptophan, this is likely a read error. The chain links TRBV7-2 to TRBJ1-1; maybe TRBD1 (5 bases). The CDR3 contains 15 residues. V lost 1 base and J lost 6, with 15 bases in between. Per germline, CDR1 SGHTA and CDR2 FQGNSA. CDR3 region: CASSLDIAGIAEAFS. The CDR3 DNA sequence: TGTGCCAGCAGCTTAGACATTGCAGGGATCGCTGAAGCTTTCTCT.

For the CDR3, the DNA is TGCGCCAGCAGGTTACAGGGGGCTTCCTACAATGAGCAGTTCTTC. This translates into CASRLQGASYNEQFF. V is TRBV5-1 and J is TRBJ2-1; the match to TRBD1 covers 9 bases. From germline, CDR1 is SGHRS and CDR2 YFSETQ. The CDR3 is 15 amino acids. V lost 5 bases, J lost 1 base, and 4 bases stayed unmatched.

This clonotype was seen only a few times. The rearrangement links TRBV7-9 to TRBJ2-3; possibly TRBD2 for D (6 bases). Between the trimmed V and J ends, which lost 5 bases and 2 bases, there was a span of 17 bases. There are 16 residues in the CDR3. Germline CDR1 SEHNR, CDR2 FQNEAQ (reference sequence). This chain's CDR3 is CASSKSGSGLTDTQYF. For the CDR3, the DNA is TGTGCCAGCAGCAAAAGCGGTAGCGGCCTCACAGATACGCAGTATTTT.

V usage is TRBV27 and J usage is TRBJ1-1; a weak D match, TRBD1 (6 bases). Germline V lookup: CDR1 MNHEY, CDR2 SMNVEV (reference sequence). V lost 1 base and J lost 1, with 19 bases in between. The CDR3 runs to 18 residues. CDR3 nucleotide sequence: TGTGCCAGCAGTTTATTGTGGCGGGGCAGGGGATGGAACACTGAAGCTTTCTTT. This translates into CASSLLWRGRGWNTEAFF.